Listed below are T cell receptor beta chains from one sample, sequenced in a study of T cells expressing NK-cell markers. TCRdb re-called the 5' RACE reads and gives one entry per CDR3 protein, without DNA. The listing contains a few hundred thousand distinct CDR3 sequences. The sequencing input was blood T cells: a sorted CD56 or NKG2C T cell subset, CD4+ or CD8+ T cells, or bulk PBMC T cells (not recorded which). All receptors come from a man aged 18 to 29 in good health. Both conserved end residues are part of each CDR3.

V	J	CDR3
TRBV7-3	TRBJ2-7	CASSLRSQDEQYF
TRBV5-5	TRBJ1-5	CASSLAGGWSNQPQHF
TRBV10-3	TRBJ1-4	CAISADNEKLFF
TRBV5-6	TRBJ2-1	CASSREYSEQFF
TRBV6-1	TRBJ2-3	CASSRRGGLSDTQYF
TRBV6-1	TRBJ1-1	CASSELGNGNTEAFF
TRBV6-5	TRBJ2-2	CASSSQTRGSGGELFF
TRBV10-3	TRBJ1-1	CAIGGDTEAFF
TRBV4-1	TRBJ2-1	CASSPDPLAGGFDEQFF
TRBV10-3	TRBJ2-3	CAIRGTSGDTQYF
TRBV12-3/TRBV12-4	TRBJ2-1	CASSFGHWTSMDEQFF
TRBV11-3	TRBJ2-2	CASSVDRADTGELFF
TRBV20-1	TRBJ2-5	CSASRRVGETQYF
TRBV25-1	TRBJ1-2	CASSEGDIANYGYTF
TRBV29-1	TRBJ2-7	CSVLRVAGGRNEQYF
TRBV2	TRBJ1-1	CASSSTGTAEAFF
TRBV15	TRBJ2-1	CATTQREGVPVEQFF
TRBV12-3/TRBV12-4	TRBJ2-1	CASSLGQGYVDEQFF
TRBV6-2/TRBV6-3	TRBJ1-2	CASSYEGAGGYTF
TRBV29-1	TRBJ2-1	CSVRGRLQNEQFF
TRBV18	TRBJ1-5	CASSPPGTGGNQPQHF
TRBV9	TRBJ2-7	CASSEGRGNSYEQYF
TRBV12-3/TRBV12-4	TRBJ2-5	CASSETGSQETQYF
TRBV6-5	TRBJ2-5	CASSYGQGWAQETQYF
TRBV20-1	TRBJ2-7	CSARDGTSGSYEQYF
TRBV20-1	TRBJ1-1	CSALPARDGNTEAFF
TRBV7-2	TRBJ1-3	CASSLSDIRNTIYF
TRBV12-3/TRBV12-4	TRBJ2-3	CASSFEPAFAVSTSTDTQYF
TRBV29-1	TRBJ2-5	CSVDTLEDSSKTQYF
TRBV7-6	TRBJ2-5	CASSLGTSRETQYF
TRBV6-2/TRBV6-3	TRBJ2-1	CASSYVAHETSSYNEQFF
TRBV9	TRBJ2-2	CASSVDPTPGELFF
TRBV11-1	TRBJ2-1	CASSSFMGPSGSRDEQFF
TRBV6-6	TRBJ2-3	CASSYSGGDTQYF
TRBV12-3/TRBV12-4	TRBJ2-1	CASSWGLGIKNEQFF
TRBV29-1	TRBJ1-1	CSVRPRLNTEAFF
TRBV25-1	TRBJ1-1	CATATGVNTEAFF
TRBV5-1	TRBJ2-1	CASSQGTGGSYNEQFF
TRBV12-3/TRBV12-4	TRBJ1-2	CASSLVLDRLYGYTF
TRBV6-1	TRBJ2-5	CASSPRVPGETQYF
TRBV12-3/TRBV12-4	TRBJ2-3	CASSLRQSSTDTQYF
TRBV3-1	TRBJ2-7	CASSPGLAGATYEQYF
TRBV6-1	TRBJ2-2	CASKPGGRASGELFF
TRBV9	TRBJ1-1	CASSVGTGGGNTEAFF
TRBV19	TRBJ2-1	CASSLQQGQREFF
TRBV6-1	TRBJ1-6	CASSPSPAAASPLHF
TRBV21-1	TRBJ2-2	CASSSLSGRAPGTGELFF
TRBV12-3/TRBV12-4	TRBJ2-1	CASSLAPMLNRVF
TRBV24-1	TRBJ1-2	CATSDYGDYGYTF
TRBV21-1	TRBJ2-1	CASSMTSRFSYNEQFF
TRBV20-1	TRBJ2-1	CSAIPRTGGLYEQFF
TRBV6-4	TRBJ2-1	CASSDDRGPHNEQFF
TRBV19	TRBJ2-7	CASSPRWDSLSYEQYF
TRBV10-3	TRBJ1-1	CAHSKGRDTEAFF